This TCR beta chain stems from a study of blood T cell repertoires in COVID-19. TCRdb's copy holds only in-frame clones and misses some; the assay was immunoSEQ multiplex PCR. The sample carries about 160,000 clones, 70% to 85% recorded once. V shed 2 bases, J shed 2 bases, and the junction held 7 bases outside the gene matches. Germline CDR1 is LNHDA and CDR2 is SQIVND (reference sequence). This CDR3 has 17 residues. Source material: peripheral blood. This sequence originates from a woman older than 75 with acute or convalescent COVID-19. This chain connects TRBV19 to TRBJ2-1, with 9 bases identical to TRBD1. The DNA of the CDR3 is TGTGCCAGTAGTATACGATGGACAGGGGCTACCTACAATGAGCAGTTCTTC. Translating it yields CASSIRWTGATYNEQFF.